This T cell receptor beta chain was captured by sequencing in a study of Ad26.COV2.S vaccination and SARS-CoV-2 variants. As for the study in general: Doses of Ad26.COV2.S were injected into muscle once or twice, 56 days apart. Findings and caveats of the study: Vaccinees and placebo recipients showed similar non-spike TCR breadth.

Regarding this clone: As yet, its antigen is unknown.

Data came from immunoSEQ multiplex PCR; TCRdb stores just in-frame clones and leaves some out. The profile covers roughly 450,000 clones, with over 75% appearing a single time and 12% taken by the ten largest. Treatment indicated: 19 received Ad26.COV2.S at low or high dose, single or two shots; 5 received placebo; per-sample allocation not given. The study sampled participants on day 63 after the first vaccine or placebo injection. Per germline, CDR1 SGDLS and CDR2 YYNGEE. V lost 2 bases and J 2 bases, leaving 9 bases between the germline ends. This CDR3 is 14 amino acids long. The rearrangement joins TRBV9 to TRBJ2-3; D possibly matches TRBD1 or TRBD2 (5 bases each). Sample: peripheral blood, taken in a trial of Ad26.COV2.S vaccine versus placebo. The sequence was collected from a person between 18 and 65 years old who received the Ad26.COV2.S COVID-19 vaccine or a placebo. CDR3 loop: CASSVAGTTDTQYF. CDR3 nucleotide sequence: TGTGCCAGCAGCGTGGCCGGGACCACAGATACGCAGTATTTT.